The T cell receptor beta chain under discussion was sequenced for a study of tumor-infiltrating lymphocytes in localized non-small cell lung cancer. This table comes from immunoSEQ multiplex PCR, and its TCRdb copy is limited to in-frame clones, with some not included. The repertoire has roughly 24,000 clones, around 62% of them found once; the top ten carry 5.4%. With 6 bases removed from V and 9 bases from J, the gap between germline ends came to 15 bases. Germline CDR1 MNHNS, CDR2 SASEGT. The CDR3 has 13 amino acids. The chain carries TRBV6-1 and TRBJ1-5, with a weak D call TRBD1 (6 bases). Sequencing was done on a sample of lung tumor tissue. The receptor's source is a human donor with non-small cell lung cancer. Here the CDR3 DNA reads TGTGCCAGCAGGGACAGTAAGAACGTGCCCCAGCATTTT. Translation: CASRDSKNVPQHF.